This TCR beta chain is from a study of T cells in narcolepsy. Looking at the study overall: Healthy controls were enrolled alongside patients with narcolepsy type 1 or type 2. Notes on the study in general: Autoreactive HCRT-specific and TRIB2-specific clonotypes were marked in same-patient CSF-versus-blood CD4+ comparisons. Healthy controls reportedly lacked the autoreactive clonotypes serially found in patients' blood.

To note about this clone: The antigen is not known.

The V gene's germline CDR1 is WSHSY and CDR2 SAAADI. The CDR3 contains 14 residues. V shed 0 bases and J shed 3 bases, with 9 bases lying between them. Sequencing used immunoSEQ multiplex PCR; TCRdb keeps in-frame clones, though not all of them. Of some 25,000 clones listed, 85% were seen once; the top ten hold 10% to 13%. This rearrangement joins TRBV10-2 to TRBJ2-7; D gene unclear. The sample comprised memory (CD45RA-) CD4+ T cells from blood. The receptor was isolated from a human donor in good health. CDR3 nucleotides: TGCGCCAGCAGTGAGTCGCCGGCTAGCTACGAGCAGTACTTC. It translates to CASSESPASYEQYF.